The rows below give T cell receptor beta chains drawn from one sample of a study of shared clonotypes between healthy human individuals. The repertoire was sequenced with immunoSEQ multiplex PCR; TCRdb's copy has only in-frame clones and lacks some. The table lists a few million clones, 90% to 97% of them singletons. Specimen: naive CD4+ T cells sorted from blood. The source is a man aged 18 to 29 in good health. Both conserved end residues are part of each CDR3. The D gene is left open where the match is weak. Rows give clone size only sometimes, using once, few, many, or a class for an expanded clone.

d_call: -; v_call: TRBV30; j_call: TRBJ1-1; clone_size: -; cdr3_aa: CAWSPMNTEAFF; cdr3_nt: TGTGCCTGGAGTCCTATGAACACTGAAGCTTTCTTT
d_call: TRBD1; v_call: TRBV7-9; j_call: TRBJ1-1; clone_size: once; cdr3_aa: CASSSPTPGGWTEAFF; cdr3_nt: TGTGCCAGCAGTTCCCCTACCCCAGGGGGCTGGACTGAAGCTTTCTTT
d_call: -; v_call: TRBV27; j_call: TRBJ1-2; clone_size: -; cdr3_aa: CASTGDYYGYTF; cdr3_nt: TGTGCCAGCACAGGGGACTATTATGGCTACACCTTC
d_call: -; v_call: TRBV9; j_call: TRBJ1-6; clone_size: -; cdr3_aa: CASSVSPWADNSPLHF; cdr3_nt: TGTGCCAGCAGCGTAAGTCCGTGGGCAGACAATTCACCCCTCCACTTT
d_call: -; v_call: TRBV7-2; j_call: TRBJ2-3; clone_size: -; cdr3_aa: CASSLQDSSVDTQYF; cdr3_nt: TGTGCCAGCAGCTTACAGGACTCGAGCGTGGATACGCAGTATTTT
d_call: TRBD2; v_call: TRBV28; j_call: TRBJ2-7; clone_size: -; cdr3_aa: CASSPYLAGEHYEQYF; cdr3_nt: TGTGCCAGCAGTCCCTATCTAGCGGGGGAACACTACGAGCAGTACTTC
d_call: -; v_call: TRBV5-1; j_call: TRBJ2-1; clone_size: -; cdr3_aa: CASSSGYEQFF; cdr3_nt: TGCGCCAGCAGCTCGGGGTACGAGCAGTTCTTC
d_call: TRBD2; v_call: TRBV7-2; j_call: TRBJ2-1; clone_size: -; cdr3_aa: CASSSGLAGGEQFF; cdr3_nt: TGTGCCAGCAGCTCGGGACTAGCGGGAGGTGAGCAGTTCTTC
d_call: TRBD1; v_call: TRBV2; j_call: TRBJ1-2; clone_size: -; cdr3_aa: CASRKQGNYGYTF; cdr3_nt: TGTGCCAGCAGGAAACAGGGGAACTATGGCTACACCTTC
d_call: -; v_call: TRBV9; j_call: TRBJ2-7; clone_size: -; cdr3_aa: CASSVGLTPSYEQYF; cdr3_nt: TGTGCCAGCAGCGTAGGGCTCACCCCCTCTTACGAGCAGTACTTC
d_call: -; v_call: TRBV27; j_call: TRBJ2-7; clone_size: -; cdr3_aa: CASSLLAGEGGEQYF; cdr3_nt: TGTGCCAGCAGTTTATTGGCAGGGGAGGGTGGCGAGCAGTACTTC
d_call: TRBD1; v_call: TRBV7-2; j_call: TRBJ2-3; clone_size: -; cdr3_aa: CASSDRRGLRVEDTQYF; cdr3_nt: TGTGCCAGCAGCGACCGCAGGGGGCTAAGGGTTGAAGATACGCAGTATTTT
d_call: -; v_call: TRBV18; j_call: TRBJ2-3; clone_size: -; cdr3_aa: CASSPSGTDTQYF; cdr3_nt: TGTGCCAGCTCACCAAGTGGCACAGATACGCAGTATTTT
d_call: -; v_call: TRBV7-9; j_call: TRBJ1-2; clone_size: once; cdr3_aa: CASSLAPDYGYTF; cdr3_nt: TGTGCCAGCAGCTTAGCCCCTGACTATGGCTACACCTTC
d_call: -; v_call: TRBV7-8; j_call: TRBJ1-6; clone_size: -; cdr3_aa: CASSVWTDSPLHF; cdr3_nt: TGTGCCAGCAGCGTCTGGACAGACTCACCCCTCCACTTT
d_call: TRBD1; v_call: TRBV6-6; j_call: TRBJ1-6; clone_size: -; cdr3_aa: CATDRQGNSPLHF; cdr3_nt: TGTGCCACAGATAGACAGGGTAATTCACCCCTCCACTTT
d_call: -; v_call: TRBV4-1; j_call: TRBJ2-5; clone_size: -; cdr3_aa: CASSQGWGAQETQYF; cdr3_nt: TGCGCCAGCAGCCAAGGGTGGGGGGCACAAGAGACCCAGTACTTC
d_call: TRBD1; v_call: TRBV5-1; j_call: TRBJ2-7; clone_size: -; cdr3_aa: CASNPGQGAFSSYEQYF; cdr3_nt: TGCGCCAGCAACCCGGGACAGGGGGCCTTCAGCTCCTACGAGCAGTACTTC
d_call: TRBD1; v_call: TRBV29-1; j_call: TRBJ2-5; clone_size: -; cdr3_aa: CSVDQGAETQYF; cdr3_nt: TGCAGCGTTGATCAGGGGGCCGAGACCCAGTACTTC
d_call: TRBD2; v_call: TRBV27; j_call: TRBJ2-3; clone_size: -; cdr3_aa: CASCQRGFTDTQYF; cdr3_nt: TGTGCCAGCTGTCAGCGGGGCTTCACAGATACGCAGTATTTT
d_call: TRBD1; v_call: TRBV30; j_call: TRBJ1-6; clone_size: -; cdr3_aa: CAWSQDRAYSPLHF; cdr3_nt: TGTGCCTGGAGTCAGGACAGGGCTTATTCACCCCTCCACTTT
d_call: -; v_call: TRBV19; j_call: TRBJ2-5; clone_size: -; cdr3_aa: CASSSTGTKETQYF; cdr3_nt: TGTGCCAGTAGTTCAACCGGGACGAAAGAGACCCAGTACTTC
d_call: TRBD2; v_call: TRBV5-1; j_call: TRBJ2-7; clone_size: -; cdr3_aa: CASSGLVGPYEQYF; cdr3_nt: TGCGCCAGCAGTGGACTAGTGGGTCCCTACGAGCAGTACTTC
d_call: -; v_call: TRBV6-5; j_call: TRBJ2-1; clone_size: -; cdr3_aa: CASRSLSGSYNEQFF; cdr3_nt: TGTGCCAGCAGAAGTCTGAGCGGCTCCTACAATGAGCAGTTCTTC
d_call: -; v_call: TRBV5-4; j_call: TRBJ2-7; clone_size: -; cdr3_aa: CASARTGSHEQYF; cdr3_nt: TGTGCCAGCGCCCGAACAGGTTCCCACGAGCAGTACTTC
d_call: -; v_call: TRBV19; j_call: TRBJ2-7; clone_size: -; cdr3_aa: CATREGLSYEQYF; cdr3_nt: TGTGCCACACGAGAAGGGTTGTCCTACGAGCAGTACTTC
d_call: -; v_call: TRBV7-7; j_call: TRBJ2-3; clone_size: -; cdr3_aa: CASSFAGADTQYF; cdr3_nt: TGTGCTAGCAGCTTCGCAGGGGCAGATACGCAGTATTTT
d_call: -; v_call: TRBV11-2; j_call: TRBJ1-4; clone_size: once; cdr3_aa: CASSPFRENEKLFF; cdr3_nt: TGTGCCAGCAGCCCTTTTAGGGAAAATGAAAAACTGTTTTTT
d_call: TRBD2; v_call: TRBV5-1; j_call: TRBJ2-1; clone_size: -; cdr3_aa: CASSLATSGGLNEQFF; cdr3_nt: TGCGCCAGCAGCTTGGCCACTAGCGGAGGACTCAATGAGCAGTTCTTC
d_call: -; v_call: TRBV30; j_call: TRBJ1-2; clone_size: -; cdr3_aa: CAWSVRNVWGYTF; cdr3_nt: TGTGCCTGGAGTGTAAGAAACGTGTGGGGCTACACCTTC
d_call: -; v_call: TRBV18; j_call: TRBJ1-5; clone_size: -; cdr3_aa: CASSPTGLDQPQHF; cdr3_nt: TGTGCCAGCTCACCGACAGGTCTCGATCAGCCCCAGCATTTT
d_call: TRBD1; v_call: TRBV5-1; j_call: TRBJ1-3; clone_size: -; cdr3_aa: CASSPGGGPLLLSGNTIYF; cdr3_nt: TGCGCCAGCAGCCCGGGAGGGGGCCCTTTGCTACTCTCTGGAAACACCATATATTTT
d_call: -; v_call: TRBV5-1; j_call: TRBJ2-5; clone_size: -; cdr3_aa: CASSRGTQETQYF; cdr3_nt: TGCGCCAGCAGCAGGGGAACCCAAGAGACCCAGTACTTC
d_call: -; v_call: TRBV30; j_call: TRBJ2-1; clone_size: -; cdr3_aa: CAWSMTENEQFF; cdr3_nt: TGTGCCTGGAGCATGACAGAAAACGAGCAGTTCTTC
d_call: -; v_call: TRBV6-6; j_call: TRBJ2-3; clone_size: few; cdr3_aa: CASSSILSGTDTQYF; cdr3_nt: TGTGCCAGCAGTTCGATCCTGTCTGGAACAGATACGCAGTATTTT
d_call: TRBD2; v_call: TRBV5-4; j_call: TRBJ2-1; clone_size: -; cdr3_aa: CASSSRGGSSYNEQFF; cdr3_nt: TGTGCCAGCAGCTCCCGGGGGGGAAGCTCCTACAATGAGCAGTTCTTC
d_call: -; v_call: TRBV30; j_call: TRBJ2-5; clone_size: -; cdr3_aa: CAWMGKGHGTQYF; cdr3_nt: TGTGCCTGGATGGGAAAGGGGCACGGGACCCAGTACTTC
d_call: -; v_call: TRBV5-8; j_call: TRBJ2-3; clone_size: -; cdr3_aa: CASSLNTDTQYF; cdr3_nt: TGTGCCAGCAGCCTCAACACAGATACGCAGTATTTT
d_call: TRBD1; v_call: TRBV5-1; j_call: TRBJ2-6; clone_size: -; cdr3_aa: CASRKTGRASGANVLTF; cdr3_nt: TGCGCCAGCAGAAAGACAGGGCGAGCCTCTGGGGCCAACGTCCTGACTTTC
d_call: -; v_call: TRBV30; j_call: TRBJ1-4; clone_size: -; cdr3_aa: CAWSVMVEKLFF; cdr3_nt: TGTGCCTGGAGTGTAATGGTTGAAAAACTGTTTTTT
d_call: TRBD1; v_call: TRBV9; j_call: TRBJ2-2; clone_size: -; cdr3_aa: CASSVAPTGGVLGELFF; cdr3_nt: TGTGCCAGCAGCGTAGCCCCCACAGGGGGCGTTCTGGGGGAGCTGTTTTTT
d_call: TRBD1; v_call: TRBV6-6; j_call: TRBJ2-1; clone_size: -; cdr3_aa: CASSGERQGAPNEQFF; cdr3_nt: TGTGCCAGCAGTGGTGAACGACAGGGGGCGCCCAATGAGCAGTTCTTC
d_call: TRBD1; v_call: TRBV6-1; j_call: TRBJ1-5; clone_size: -; cdr3_aa: CASSPGQGLNQPQHF; cdr3_nt: TGTGCCAGCAGCCCGGGACAGGGATTGAATCAGCCCCAGCATTTT